The T cell receptor (beta chain) under discussion was sequenced for a study of vaccination and CD4 T cells after COVID-19. Overall study: Every participant had a vaccine, which was either BNT162b2 or mRNA-1273, given in two doses. General study points: SARS-CoV-2-reactive clonotype medians increased from around 21 to 38, not significantly.

As for time point: late sampling 161 to 241 days after vaccination in a few convalescent patients. Documented treatment: roughly nine-day PBMC culture with coronavirus spike peptide pools or control peptides (ViraFEST assay). ViraFEST relied on peptide pools to expand antigen-specific T cells; the TCRs were sequenced afterward. This clonotype was seen only a few times. Antigen: not known. At the Johns Hopkins FTIC core, DNA taken from cultured CD4+ T cells was sequenced by way of the Oncomine TCR Beta short-read assay. Genomic DNA was taken out of cultured CD4+ T cells by extraction. TCRdb processed the PCR reads anew with MiXCR; each CDR3 protein has one entry. Here the sample spans tens of thousands of distinct CDR3 sequences, about 35% being singletons. This TCR derives from a human donor who had recovered from COVID-19. The input for sequencing was CD4+ T cells from blood, cultured in vitro, taken about 7 months after SARS-CoV-2 vaccination.

CDR3 residues: CASSPTPSGRRGNEQFF. The CDR3 DNA is TGTGCCAGCAGCCCCACCCCTAGCGGGAGAAGGGGCAATGAGCAGTTCTTC. The rearrangement links TRBV11-2 to TRBJ2-1; 10 bases map to TRBD2. V lost 5 bases, J lost 6 bases, and 13 bases stayed unmatched. This CDR3 has 17 amino acids. Germline V gene lookup returns CDR1 SGHAT and CDR2 FQNNGV.